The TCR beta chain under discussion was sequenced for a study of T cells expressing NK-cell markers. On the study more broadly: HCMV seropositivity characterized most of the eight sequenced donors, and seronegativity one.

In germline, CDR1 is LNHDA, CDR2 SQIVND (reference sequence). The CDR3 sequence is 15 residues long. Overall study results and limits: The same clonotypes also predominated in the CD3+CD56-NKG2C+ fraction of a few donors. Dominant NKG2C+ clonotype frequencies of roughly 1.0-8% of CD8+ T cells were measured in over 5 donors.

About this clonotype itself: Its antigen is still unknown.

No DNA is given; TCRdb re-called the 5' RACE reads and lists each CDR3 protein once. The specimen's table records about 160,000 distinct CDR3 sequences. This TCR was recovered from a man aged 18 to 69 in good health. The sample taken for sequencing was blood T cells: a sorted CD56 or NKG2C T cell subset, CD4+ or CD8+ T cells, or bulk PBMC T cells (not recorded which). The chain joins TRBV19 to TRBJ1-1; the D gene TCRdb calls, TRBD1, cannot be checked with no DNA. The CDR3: CASSTPRTANTEAFF.